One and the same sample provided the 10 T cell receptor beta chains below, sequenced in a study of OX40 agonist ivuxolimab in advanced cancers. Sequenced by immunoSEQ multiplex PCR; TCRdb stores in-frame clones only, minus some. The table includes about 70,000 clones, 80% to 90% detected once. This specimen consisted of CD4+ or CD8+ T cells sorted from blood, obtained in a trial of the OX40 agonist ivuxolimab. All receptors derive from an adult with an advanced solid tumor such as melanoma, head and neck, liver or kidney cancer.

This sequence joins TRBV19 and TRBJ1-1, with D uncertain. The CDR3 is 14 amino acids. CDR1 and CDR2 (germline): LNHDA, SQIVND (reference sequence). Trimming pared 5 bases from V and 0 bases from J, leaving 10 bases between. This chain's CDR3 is CASSLVVMNTEAFF. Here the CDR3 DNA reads TGTGCCAGTAGTTTGGTAGTGATGAACACTGAAGCTTTCTTT. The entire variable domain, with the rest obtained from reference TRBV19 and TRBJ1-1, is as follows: DGGITQSPKYLFRKEGQNVTLSCEQNLNHDAMYWYRQDPGQGLRLIYYSQIVNDFQKGDIAEGYSVSREKKESFPLTVTSAQKNPTAFYLCASSLVVMNTEAFFGQGTRLTVV.

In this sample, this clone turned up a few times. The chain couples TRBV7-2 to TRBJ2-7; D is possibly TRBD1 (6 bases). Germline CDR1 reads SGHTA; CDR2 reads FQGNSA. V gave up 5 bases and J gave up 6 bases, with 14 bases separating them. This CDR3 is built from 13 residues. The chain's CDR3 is CASSLGGFGEQYF. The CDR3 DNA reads TGTGCCAGCAGCCTAGGGGGATTCGGCGAGCAGTACTTC.

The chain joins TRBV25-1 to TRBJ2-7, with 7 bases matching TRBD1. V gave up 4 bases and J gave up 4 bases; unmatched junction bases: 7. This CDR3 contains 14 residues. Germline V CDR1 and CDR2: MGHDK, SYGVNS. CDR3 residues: CASSGAGTDYEQYF. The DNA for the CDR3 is TGTGCCAGCAGTGGAGCCGGGACAGATTACGAGCAGTACTTC.

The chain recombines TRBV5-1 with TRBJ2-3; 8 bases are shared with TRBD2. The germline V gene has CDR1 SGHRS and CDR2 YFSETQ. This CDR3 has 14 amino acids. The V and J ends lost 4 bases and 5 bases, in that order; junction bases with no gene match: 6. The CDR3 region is CASSPGLAGDTQYF. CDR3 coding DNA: TGCGCCAGCAGCCCCGGACTAGCCGGAGATACGCAGTATTTT.

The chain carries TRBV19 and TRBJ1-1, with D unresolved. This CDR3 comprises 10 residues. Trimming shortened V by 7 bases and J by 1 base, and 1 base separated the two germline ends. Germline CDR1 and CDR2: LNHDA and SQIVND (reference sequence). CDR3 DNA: TGTGCCAGTAAGAACACTGAAGCTTTCTTT. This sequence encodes CASKNTEAFF.

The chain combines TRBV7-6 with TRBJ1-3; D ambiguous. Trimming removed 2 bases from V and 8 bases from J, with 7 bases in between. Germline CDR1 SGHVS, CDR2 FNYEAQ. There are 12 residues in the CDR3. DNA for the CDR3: TGTGCCAGCAGCTTAAAGCGGGACACCATATATTTT. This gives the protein CASSLKRDTIYF.

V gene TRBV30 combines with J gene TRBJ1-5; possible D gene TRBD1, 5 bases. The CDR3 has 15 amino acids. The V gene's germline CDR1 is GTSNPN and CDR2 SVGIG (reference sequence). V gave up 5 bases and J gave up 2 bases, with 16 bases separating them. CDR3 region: CAWASRVLGNQPQHF. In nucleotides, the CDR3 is TGTGCCTGGGCTTCCAGGGTATTAGGCAATCAGCCCCAGCATTTT.

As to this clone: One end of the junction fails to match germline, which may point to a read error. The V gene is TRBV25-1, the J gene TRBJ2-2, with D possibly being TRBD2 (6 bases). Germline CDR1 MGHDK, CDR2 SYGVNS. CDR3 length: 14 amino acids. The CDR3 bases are TGTGCCAGCAGTGAATCGGTAGGGACCGGGGGGCTGTTTTTT. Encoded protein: CASSESVGTGGLFF.

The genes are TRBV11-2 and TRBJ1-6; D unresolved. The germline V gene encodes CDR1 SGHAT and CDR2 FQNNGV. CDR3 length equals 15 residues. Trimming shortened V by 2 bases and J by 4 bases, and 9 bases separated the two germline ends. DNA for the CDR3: TGTGCCAGCAGCTTACGGACGGCTTATAATTCACCCCTCCACTTT. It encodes CASSLRTAYNSPLHF. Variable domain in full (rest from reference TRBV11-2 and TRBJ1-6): EAGVAQSPRYKIIEKRQSVAFWCNPISGHATLYWYQQILGQGPKLLIQFQNNGVVDDSQLPKDRFSAERLKGVDSTLKIQPAKLEDSAVYLCASSLRTAYNSPLHFGNGTRLTVT.

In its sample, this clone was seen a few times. The CDR3 reads CASRGTGRNQPQHF. The CDR3 bases are TGTGCCAGCAGGGGGACAGGGCGCAATCAGCCCCAGCATTTT. The V gene is TRBV2, the J gene TRBJ1-5; 9 bases fit TRBD1. The length of the CDR3 is 14 residues. The junction had 2 bases not matched to a gene; V was cut back by 6 bases and J by 2 bases. CDR1 SNHLY and CDR2 FYNNEI come from the germline V gene.